The source of this T cell receptor (beta chain) is a study of naive and memory T cell subsets. An oligonucleotide containing a UMI was ligated to the 3' end of TCR cDNA. Reverse transcription used DNase-treated unsorted total RNA, aiming for 1 to 1000 ng. V lost 2 bases and J lost 2, with 10 bases in between. The CDR3 spans 15 residues. The germline CDR1 and CDR2 sequences are SEHNR and FQNEAQ (reference sequence). In regard to this clonotype: The antigen is undetermined.

Study-level results: The RNA method is potentially sensitive to activation and differentiation changes.

The SP2 primer and nested alpha and beta constant region primers amplified ligated cDNA in four rounds. TCRdb processed the 5' RACE reads anew with MiXCR; each CDR3 protein has one entry. The sample includes about 62,000 distinct CDR3 sequences, approximately 8% of them seen just once. The receptor comes from a female donor in good health. The genes are TRBV7-9 and TRBJ1-3, with D perhaps TRBD1 (6 bases). CDR3 loop: CASSLTQGPGNTIYF. For the CDR3, the DNA is TGTGCCAGCAGCTTAACACAGGGTCCTGGAAACACCATATATTTT.